One sample yielded the 32 T cell receptor beta chains listed below, sequenced in a study of beta chain features in type 1 diabetes (dated by TCRdb to 2017 to 2018). Libraries came from the immunoSEQ multiplex PCR assay. The entire isolated RNA was reverse transcribed using the High Capacity cDNA Reverse Transcription Kit, and thus expressed TCRB transcripts were sequenced. This is the immuneACCESS table as TCRdb keeps it, with only in-frame sequences that have V and J called. A part of the clones is gone; compared with another copy, unresolved V genes explain less than half, and the rest is unexplained. The sample table contains around 450,000 clones; only one count was recorded for roughly 11% of them. The ten largest make up 0.045% to 0.05% of the sample. The sequenced sample consisted of naive CD4+ T cells from blood. In light of the paper, this sample's cell subset or site label describes: true naive CD4+ T cells. Receptors were obtained from a woman between 18 and 29 years old in good health.

The rearrangement joins TRBV5-1 to TRBJ1-4, with 10 bases fitting TRBD1. Germline V gene data show CDR1 as SGHRS and CDR2 as YFSETQ. This CDR3 is built from 13 residues. Unmatched junction bases numbered 2, after V lost 4 bases and J lost 8 bases. CDR3: CASSRDRGEKLFF. As DNA, the CDR3 is TGCGCCAGCAGCAGGGACAGGGGAGAAAAACTGTTTTTT.

This clone has more than one count but fewer than ten. The chain recombines TRBV7-6 with TRBJ2-3; 13 bases agree with TRBD2. Germline V gives CDR1 SGHVS, CDR2 FNYEAQ. This CDR3 region has 18 residues. The V segment lost 3 bases and the J segment 2 bases; nucleotides outside the gene matches: 8. CDR3 in amino acids: CASSLGLAGKGFTDTQYF. CDR3 DNA: TGTGCCAGCAGCTTGGGACTAGCGGGGAAAGGGTTCACAGATACGCAGTATTTT.

This clone was observed a few times. The CDR3 DNA is TGTGCCAGCAACAAACAGTCCCCTAGCCGGACAGTCCAAGCTTTCTTT. This encodes CASNKQSPSRTVQAFF. The rearrangement joins TRBV7-2 to TRBJ1-1; weak D call: TRBD1 (6 bases). The length of the CDR3 is 16 residues. The V and J ends lost 7 bases and 9 bases respectively, with 27 bases between them. Germline CDR1 is SGHTA and CDR2 is FQGNSA. Supplemented by reference TRBV7-2 and TRBJ1-1, the full variable domain reads GAGVSQSPSNKVTEKGKDVELRCDPISGHTALYWYRQSLGQGLEFLIYFQGNSAPDKSGLPSDRFSAERTGGSVSTLTIQRTQQEDSAVYLCASNKQSPSRTVQAFFGQGTRLTVV.

In its sample, this clone was seen a few times. The chain carries TRBV5-1 and TRBJ2-7; 11 nucleotides match TRBD1. Germline CDR1 is SGHRS and CDR2 is YFSETQ. This CDR3 is built from 16 residues. J gave up 5 bases and V 0 bases, and 7 bases lay outside the gene matches. CDR3 protein: CASSLVRTGGLNEQYF. In DNA, the CDR3 is TGCGCCAGCAGCTTGGTCCGGACAGGGGGCTTGAACGAGCAGTACTTC. Full variable domain (missing parts from reference TRBV5-1 and TRBJ2-7): KAGVTQTPRYLIKTRGQQVTLSCSPISGHRSVSWYQQTPGQGLQFLFEYFSETQRNKGNFPGRFSGRQFSNSRSEMNVSTLELGDSALYLCASSLVRTGGLNEQYFGPGTRLTVT.

J is TRBJ2-1 and V is TRBV7-2, with TRBD2 matching 7 bases. The germline V gene has CDR1 SGHTA and CDR2 FQGNSA. This CDR3 contains 15 residues. V gave up 6 bases and J gave up 5 bases; unmatched junction bases: 10. This chain's CDR3 is CASRSRGGSHNEQFF. The DNA of the CDR3 is TGTGCCAGCAGGTCGCGGGGCGGGAGCCACAATGAGCAGTTCTTC.

The chain combines TRBV11-3 with TRBJ2-2; possible D gene TRBD2, 6 bases. The germline V gene has CDR1 SGHNT and CDR2 YENEEA. V gave up 4 bases and J gave up 7 bases, with 13 bases separating them. The CDR3 is 14 amino acids. The CDR3 sequence: CASSSPSGVGELFF. CDR3 nucleotides: TGTGCCAGCAGCTCCCCGTCGGGAGTCGGGGAGCTGTTTTTT. The complete variable domain, with remaining parts taken from reference TRBV11-3 and TRBJ2-2, reads EAGVVQSPRYKIIEKKQPVAFWCNPISGHNTLYWYLQNLGQGPELLIRYENEEAVDDSQLPKDRFSAERLKGVDSTLKIQPAELGDSAVYLCASSSPSGVGELFFGEGSRLTVL.

This clone has a handful of counts. V gene TRBV5-4 combines with J gene TRBJ2-7; D gene unclear. Germline V CDR1 and CDR2: SGHNT, YYREEE (reference sequence). V lost 2 bases, J lost 6 bases, and 9 bases lay in between. The CDR3 runs to 12 residues. The CDR3 protein is CASSFRNAEQYF. CDR3 in DNA: TGTGCCAGCAGCTTTAGGAACGCCGAGCAGTACTTC.

This clone appeared a few times. The genes are TRBV4-3 and TRBJ1-2, with D possibly TRBD1 on 6 matching bases. V lost 2 bases and J 1 base, leaving 17 bases between the germline ends. The CDR3 is 17 amino acids. Per the germline V gene, CDR1 is LGHNA and CDR2 is YSLEER. The CDR3 nucleotides read TGCGCCAGCAGCCAATTGTCAAAACAGGGTTATAACTATGGCTACACCTTC. Amino acids: CASSQLSKQGYNYGYTF.

This clone was counted only a few times. V usage is TRBV9 and J usage is TRBJ1-1, with no clear D. Germline CDR1 is SGDLS and CDR2 is YYNGEE. This CDR3 contains 14 residues. With 3 bases removed from V and 1 base from J, the gap between germline ends came to 10 bases. CDR3 nucleotide sequence: TGTGCCAGCAGCGCGGATTATGGGAACACTGAAGCTTTCTTT. This translates into CASSADYGNTEAFF.

This clone was found many times. The chain couples TRBV7-9 to TRBJ1-6; a possible D gene is TRBD1 (5 bases). This CDR3 is 15 amino acids long. V lost 7 bases to trimming and J lost 12 bases, with 22 bases between them. The germline CDR1 and CDR2 sequences are SEHNR and FQNEAQ (reference sequence). CDR3 sequence reads: CASTSSGGQGGPLHF. Written as DNA, the CDR3 is TGTGCCAGCACCAGTTCCGGTGGGCAGGGCGGACCCCTCCACTTT.

This clone was seen only a few times. The CDR3 sequence: CASSPPTGAQYEKLFF. The CDR3 region has the DNA TGTGCCAGCTCACCACCGACAGGGGCGCAGTATGAAAAACTGTTTTTT. The chain is built from TRBV18 and TRBJ1-4; 8 bases are shared with TRBD1. Per the germline V gene, CDR1 is KGHSH and CDR2 is LQKENI. With 0 bases clipped from V and 6 bases from J, the junction kept 6 bases outside the gene matches. This CDR3 region has 16 residues.

Only a few counts were recorded for this clone. The rearrangement uses TRBV7-9 and TRBJ2-7, with 10 bases aligning to TRBD2. Germline trimming cut 9 bases from V and 3 bases from J; bases unmatched to any gene: 11. Germline V gene lookup returns CDR1 SEHNR and CDR2 FQNEAQ (reference sequence). The CDR3 length is 15 residues. The CDR3 DNA reads TGTGCCAGTACCGCCGTCAGCGGGGGGGTCTACGAGCAGTACTTC. Encoded protein: CASTAVSGGVYEQYF.

This clone came up a few times. The sample has other DNA sequences that encode this CDR3 too. This chain connects TRBV9 to TRBJ2-1, with 10 nucleotides matching TRBD1. Germline V gene data show CDR1 as SGDLS and CDR2 as YYNGEE. The CDR3 runs 15 residues. Trimming at V came to 4 bases and at J to 4 bases, leaving 5 bases not matched to a gene. This CDR3 reads CASSTRQGAYNEQFF. In DNA, the CDR3 is TGTGCCAGCAGCACACGACAGGGGGCATACAATGAGCAGTTCTTC.

J is TRBJ1-1 and V is TRBV14, with TRBD1 matching over 9 bases. Germline V CDR1 and CDR2: SGHDN, FVKESK. CDR3 length: 15 residues. V was pared by 3 bases and J by 4 bases, with 6 bases of the junction left unmatched. CDR3 sequence: CASSQYRGRRTEAFF. The CDR3 nucleotides are TGTGCCAGCAGCCAGTACAGGGGGCGTCGCACTGAAGCTTTCTTT.

This sequence joins TRBV2 and TRBJ1-2; 9 bases fit TRBD1. J gave up 2 bases and V 7 bases, and 8 bases lay outside the gene matches. CDR1 is SNHLY, CDR2 FYNNEI, per germline. The CDR3 loop spans 15 amino acids. CDR3 region: CASTGQGTANYGYTF. In nucleotides, the CDR3 is TGTGCCAGCACGGGACAGGGCACAGCCAACTATGGCTACACCTTC.

This clone was observed a few times. The chain is built from TRBV5-1 and TRBJ2-2; D gene ambiguous. In germline, CDR1 is SGHRS, CDR2 YFSETQ. The CDR3 contains 15 residues. The germline V and J ends were trimmed by 2 bases and 0 bases, with 8 bases remaining between them. The chain's CDR3 is CASSFGGSNTGELFF. For the CDR3, the DNA is TGCGCCAGCAGCTTTGGCGGATCGAACACCGGGGAGCTGTTTTTT. Filled out from reference TRBV5-1 and TRBJ2-2, the complete variable domain reads KAGVTQTPRYLIKTRGQQVTLSCSPISGHRSVSWYQQTPGQGLQFLFEYFSETQRNKGNFPGRFSGRQFSNSRSEMNVSTLELGDSALYLCASSFGGSNTGELFFGEGSRLTVL.

The rearrangement links TRBV7-9 to TRBJ2-5; D remains ambiguous. V was pared by 3 bases and J by 5 bases, with 10 bases between. The CDR3 length is 13 residues. Germline values: CDR1 SEHNR, CDR2 FQNEAQ (reference sequence). CDR3 bases: TGTGCCAGCAGCTTGGACGAACGGGAGACCCAGTACTTC. Amino acid sequence: CASSLDERETQYF.

This clone was counted only a few times. The chain joins TRBV10-3 to TRBJ2-1; TRBD2 aligns across 8 bases. CDR1 and CDR2 from the germline V gene are ENHRY and SYGVKD. The CDR3 loop spans 17 amino acids. V gave up 5 bases and J gave up 5 bases; unmatched junction bases: 14. CDR3 bases: TGTGCCATCAGTACCCCGGATAGCGGGAATTCGAACAATGAGCAGTTCTTC. Residues: CAISTPDSGNSNNEQFF.

This clone showed up just a few times. The rearrangement links TRBV25-1 to TRBJ2-1; 7 bases agree with TRBD1. Germline CDR1 is MGHDK and CDR2 is SYGVNS. The CDR3 is made up of 14 amino acids. V lost 1 base, J lost 4 bases, and 1 base stayed unmatched. This chain's CDR3 is CASSELTGYNEQFF. The CDR3 DNA follows: TGTGCCAGCAGTGAATTGACAGGGTACAATGAGCAGTTCTTC.

The chain has TRBV7-2 and TRBJ2-7, with no clear D. The CDR3 sequence is 15 residues long. Per germline, CDR1 SGHTA and CDR2 FQGNSA. Deletions cut 1 base from V and 4 bases from J, with 14 bases between. This chain's CDR3 is CASSLGSGVGYEQYV. CDR3 DNA: TGTGCCAGCAGCTTAGGATCAGGAGTAGGATACGAGCAGTACGTC.

This clone was seen more than once but under ten times. V and J are TRBV25-1 and TRBJ1-1; D might be TRBD1 (5 bases). This CDR3 is 13 amino acids long. V gave up 3 bases and J gave up 6 bases, with 11 bases separating them. CDR1 and CDR2 (germline): MGHDK, SYGVNS. The DNA of the CDR3 is TGTGCCAGCAGTGATTTAGGGGTCGCTGAAGCTTTCTTT. As protein: CASSDLGVAEAFF.

This clone was observed a few times. The rearrangement joins TRBV6-5 to TRBJ2-7; 9 bases match TRBD1. The CDR3 length is 16 residues. The V and J ends lost 0 bases and 3 bases, in that order; junction bases with no gene match: 6. CDR1 is MNHEY, CDR2 SVGAGI, per germline. DNA of the CDR3: TGTGCCAGCAGTTACTCCCTAGGGACAGGGAGCTACGAGCAGTACTTC. Translated, it gives CASSYSLGTGSYEQYF.

This clone was seen only a few times. This chain connects TRBV5-1 to TRBJ1-1; a weak D match, TRBD1 (5 bases). Germline V gene data show CDR1 as SGHRS and CDR2 as YFSETQ. The CDR3 length is 15 residues. V lost 6 bases and J lost 4, with 19 bases in between. The CDR3 nucleotides read TGCGCCAGCAAGGCTCTACAAACCCAGGGCACTGAAGCTTTCTTT. It is translated as CASKALQTQGTEAFF.

This clone was found once. The chain employs TRBV6-5 and TRBJ2-3, with D perhaps TRBD1 (6 bases). Looked up from germline, CDR1 is MNHEY and CDR2 is SVGAGI. V was pared by 6 bases and J by 4 bases, with 14 bases between. The CDR3 runs to 14 residues. The CDR3 reads CASSLQGHPDTQYF. CDR3 in DNA: TGTGCCAGCAGCCTACAGGGACATCCAGATACGCAGTATTTT.

This clone was seen a few times. The V gene is TRBV2, the J gene TRBJ1-2; a weak D match, TRBD1 (5 bases). Germline V gene sequence: CDR1 SNHLY, CDR2 FYNNEI. Trimming removed 6 bases from V and 4 bases from J, with 15 bases in between. This CDR3 region has 14 residues. The CDR3 protein is CASSPEQGAYGYTF. Here the CDR3 DNA reads TGTGCCAGCAGCCCGGAGCAAGGGGCCTATGGCTACACCTTC.

The chain combines TRBV14 with TRBJ2-7, with D maybe TRBD2 (6 bases). CDR1 is SGHDN and CDR2 is FVKESK in the germline V gene. The CDR3 sequence is 14 residues long. Trimming removed 1 base from V and 5 bases from J, with 12 bases in between. The CDR3 DNA reads as TGTGCCAGCAGCCAAGTCGCGGGATTCCACGAGCAGTACTTC. This sequence encodes CASSQVAGFHEQYF. Full variable domain (remainder filled in from reference TRBV14 and TRBJ2-7): EAGVTQFPSHSVIEKGQTVTLRCDPISGHDNLYWYRRVMGKEIKFLLHFVKESKQDESGMPNNRFLAERTGGTYSTLKVQPAELEDSGVYFCASSQVAGFHEQYFGPGTRLTVT.

About this clone: Other DNA sequences in the same sample also yield this CDR3. The genes are TRBV20-1 and TRBJ2-1; D remains unclear. The V end was cut by 1 base, the J end by 2 bases, with 0 bases between. Germline V CDR1 and CDR2: DFQATT, SNEGSKA (reference sequence). This CDR3 is 11 amino acids long. Here the CDR3 reads CSARAYNEQFF. CDR3 DNA sequence: TGCAGTGCTAGAGCCTACAATGAGCAGTTCTTC.

J is TRBJ2-5 and V is TRBV19; no clear D gene. CDR3 length equals 12 residues. Trimming took 8 bases from V and 2 from J, leaving 9 bases between them. Per germline, CDR1 LNHDA and CDR2 SQIVND (reference sequence). The CDR3 DNA reads TGTGCCAGTTCTGGAACTCAAGAGACCCAGTACTTC. Translating gives CASSGTQETQYF.

This clone was recorded a few times. V usage is TRBV9 and J usage is TRBJ2-7; TRBD1 agrees at 9 bases. Germline CDR1 reads SGDLS; CDR2 reads YYNGEE. The trim removed 3 bases at V and 5 bases at J, leaving 9 bases unmatched. The CDR3 has 15 residues. This CDR3 reads CASSALGQGRNEQYF. The CDR3 region has the DNA TGTGCCAGCAGCGCCCTCGGACAGGGGAGGAACGAGCAGTACTTC.

This clone was seen a handful of times. The rearrangement joins TRBV28 to TRBJ2-1, with D perhaps TRBD1 (5 bases). The CDR3 spans 14 residues. Between the trimmed V and J ends, which lost 4 bases and 5 bases, there was a span of 12 bases. The germline V gene has CDR1 MDHEN and CDR2 SYDVKM. CDR3 sequence: CASSSTVWDNEQFF. CDR3 sequence (DNA): TGTGCCAGCAGTTCGACAGTTTGGGACAATGAGCAGTTCTTC.

This clone was detected only a few times. The sample has other DNA sequences that encode this CDR3 too. The V and J genes are TRBV6-6 and TRBJ2-7, with 7 bases lining up with TRBD1. Germline CDR1 MNHNY, CDR2 SVGAGI (reference sequence). The CDR3 runs 14 residues. Trimming took 3 bases from V and 7 from J; bases not matched to a gene: 9. The CDR3 DNA reads as TGTGCCAGCAGTTATGAGGCAGGGGGAAGGGAGCAGTACGTC. Protein product: CASSYEAGGREQYV.

V usage is TRBV2 and J usage is TRBJ2-1; D not certain. Trimming left V 9 bases short and J 2 bases short, with 11 bases between. The CDR3 sequence is 13 residues long. Germline V gives CDR1 SNHLY, CDR2 FYNNEI. For the CDR3, the DNA is TGTGCCAGTAGCCTAAGCACCTACAATGAGCAGTTCTTC. It translates to CASSLSTYNEQFF.